Following are 6 T cell receptor beta chains from one sample sequenced in a study of blood T cell repertoires in COVID-19. TCRdb's table, derived via immunoSEQ multiplex PCR, lists solely in-frame clones and lacks some. The table records 200,000 to 250,000 clones, about 86% of them present only once. Sequencing was carried out using PBMCs or T cells enriched from blood (not recorded which). The receptors here all came from a woman between 50 and 59 years old with acute COVID-19.

V is TRBV9 and J is TRBJ2-7; the D gene is possibly TRBD2 (6 bases). This CDR3 contains 16 residues. V lost 4 bases to trimming and J lost 2 bases, with 19 bases between them. The germline V gene has CDR1 SGDLS and CDR2 YYNGEE. CDR3 coding DNA: TGTGCCAGCAGCCCTGCCACGGGTAGCGGACCCTACGAGCAGTACTTC. Amino acids: CASSPATGSGPYEQYF.

The chain has TRBV3-1 (or the pseudogene TRBV3-2) and TRBJ2-1; TRBD2 agrees at 8 bases. The V segment lost 4 bases and the J segment 8 bases; nucleotides outside the gene matches: 7. The CDR3 spans 14 residues. The germline CDR1 and CDR2 sequences are LGHDT and YNNKEL (reference sequence). CDR3 bases: TGTGCCAGCAGCCCACTAACTAGCGGCCATGAGCAGTTCTTC. Translated: CASSPLTSGHEQFF.

V is TRBV7-2 and J is TRBJ2-7, with D possibly being TRBD1 (5 bases). This CDR3 has 14 residues. V was cut by 1 base and J by 4 bases, with 11 bases left in between. Germline V gives CDR1 SGHTA, CDR2 FQGNSA. In DNA, the CDR3 is TGTGCCAGCAGCTTAGAATTGGGGCGATACGAGCAGTACTTC. Its translation is CASSLELGRYEQYF. The whole variable domain, remainder taken from reference TRBV7-2 and TRBJ2-7, is GAGVSQSPSNKVTEKGKDVELRCDPISGHTALYWYRQSLGQGLEFLIYFQGNSAPDKSGLPSDRFSAERTGGSVSTLTIQRTQQEDSAVYLCASSLELGRYEQYFGPGTRLTVT.

This clone was detected once. The chain couples TRBV6-5 to TRBJ1-1; D not certain. The CDR3 loop spans 13 amino acids. Trimming pared 11 bases from V and 3 bases from J, leaving 16 bases between. Per germline, CDR1 MNHEY and CDR2 SVGAGI. The CDR3 DNA reads as TGTGCCGCGGCCTCCGGGATGGACACTGAAGCTTTCTTT. This encodes CAAASGMDTEAFF.

The V call is TRBV9, the J call TRBJ2-1; tentative D call: TRBD2 (6 bases). V was trimmed by 4 bases and J by 6 bases, leaving 11 bases between them. This CDR3 region has 13 residues. From germline, CDR1 is SGDLS and CDR2 YYNGEE. This CDR3 is CASSPLAANEQFF. CDR3 bases: TGTGCCAGCAGCCCACTAGCAGCCAATGAGCAGTTCTTC.

This clone was found a few times. The chain employs TRBV7-2 and TRBJ2-2, with 10 bases that match TRBD2. The CDR3 has 16 amino acids. The germline V gene encodes CDR1 SGHTA and CDR2 FQGNSA. The J segment lost 5 bases and the V segment lost 5 bases, leaving 8 bases of the junction unmatched. The chain's CDR3 is CASSRKLAGYTGELFF. CDR3 bases: TGTGCCAGCAGCCGCAAACTAGCGGGGTATACCGGGGAGCTGTTTTTT.